The next 12 T cell receptor beta chains were all read from a single sample in a study of T cells after yellow fever vaccination (dated by TCRdb to the late 2010s). The library relied on 5' RACE. Sequencing relied on an Illumina NovaSeq 6000. Clones were called with MiXCR by TCRdb after fastp trimmed the public reads at Q25, and only in-frame beta chains were retained. Every distinct CDR3 protein forms one entry, paired with its most common genes and DNA. Present in this sample are around 320,000 distinct CDR3 sequences, 3.5% to 5% of which were seen just once. Together, the top ten hold roughly a fifth of the sample. Explained via the paper, the treatment or condition label denotes: live attenuated yellow fever vaccine strain. The source was PBMCs, collected 15 days after the yellow fever booster vaccination. The receptors derive from a young man who received the YFV17D yellow fever vaccine.

The chain combines TRBV5-6 with TRBJ2-5, with TRBD1 identical over 8 bases. Germline CDR1 is SGHDT and CDR2 is YYEEEE. The CDR3 contains 16 residues. V was clipped by 3 bases and J by 1 base; unmatched bases: 8. The CDR3 region has the DNA TGTGCCAGCAGCTCGACAGGGGATGGGGCCCAAGAGACCCAGTACTTC. This translates into CASSSTGDGAQETQYF.

This clonotype was counted many times. The V call is TRBV20-1, the J call TRBJ2-5; D unclear. The CDR3 has 13 residues. Per the germline V gene, CDR1 is DFQATT and CDR2 is SNEGSKA (reference sequence). Trimming shortened V by 1 base and J by 5 bases, and 11 bases separated the two germline ends. The chain's CDR3 is CSARVPGRETQYF. The CDR3 DNA follows: TGCAGTGCTAGAGTCCCAGGCCGGGAGACCCAGTACTTC.

Only a few counts were recorded for this clonotype. The chain links TRBV30 to TRBJ2-1, with D unclear. The germline gives CDR1 GTSNPN, CDR2 SVGIG (reference sequence). This CDR3 is built from 12 residues. With 4 bases removed from V and 15 bases from J, the gap between germline ends came to 19 bases. This CDR3 reads CAWTLTPAWRFF. As DNA, the CDR3 is TGTGCCTGGACACTCACGCCGGCATGGAGGTTCTTC.

This clonotype was seen more than once but under ten times. The rearrangement joins TRBV9 to TRBJ1-1; a weak D match, TRBD1 (6 bases). V was cut by 3 bases and J by 4 bases, with 13 bases left in between. CDR1 is SGDLS and CDR2 is YYNGEE in the germline V gene. The CDR3 is 14 residues long. The CDR3 sequence: CASSGREGGTEAFF. The CDR3 nucleotides read TGTGCCAGCAGCGGACGGGAGGGGGGCACTGAAGCTTTCTTT.

This chain connects TRBV27 to TRBJ2-1; D uncertain. V lost 2 bases and J lost 12, with 8 bases in between. Germline CDR1 reads MNHEY; CDR2 reads SMNVEV (reference sequence). This CDR3 comprises 11 residues. This CDR3 reads CASSLGKGQFF. Written as DNA, the CDR3 is TGTGCCAGCAGTTTAGGAAAGGGGCAGTTCTTC.

This clonotype has a handful of counts. The CDR3, as DNA: TGTGCCAGCACCACAGGGAATACAAACACCGGGGAGCTGTTTTTT. It specifies CASTTGNTNTGELFF. The V and J genes are TRBV6-2 or TRBV6-3 and TRBJ2-2, with a possible D match to TRBD1 (6 bases). The CDR3 totals 15 residues. The V gene lost 7 bases and the J gene lost 2 bases, with 14 bases spanning the gap. Germline V gene data show CDR1 as MNHEY and CDR2 as SVGEGT.

This clonotype was observed at least ten times. This chain connects TRBV9 to TRBJ2-3, with TRBD2 identical over 7 bases. The CDR3 extends over 14 amino acids. Looked up from germline, CDR1 is SGDLS and CDR2 is YYNGEE. The V and J ends lost 0 bases and 4 bases, in that order; junction bases with no gene match: 2. The DNA of the CDR3 is TGTGCCAGCAGCGTAGGGACTAGTCCAGATACGCAGTATTTT. Protein product: CASSVGTSPDTQYF.

This clonotype was recorded a few times. The V call is TRBV3-1, the J call TRBJ1-2, with D unresolved. CDR1 and CDR2 from the germline V gene are LGHDT and YNNKEL (reference sequence). Trimming took off 3 bases at V and 0 bases at J, with 2 bases between the two ends. CDR3 length: 12 amino acids. The chain's CDR3 is CASSQTNYGYTF. CDR3 sequence (DNA): TGTGCCAGCAGCCAGACTAACTATGGCTACACCTTC.

This clonotype showed up just a few times. The V and J genes are TRBV5-4 and TRBJ2-3; D gene uncertain. Germline V gene data show CDR1 as SGHNT and CDR2 as YYREEE (reference sequence). The V end lost 0 bases, the J end lost 8 bases, and 13 bases lay between the germline ends. The CDR3 is made up of 14 amino acids. The CDR3 loop reads CASSLAVDSGTQYF. CDR3 DNA sequence: TGTGCCAGCAGCTTGGCGGTCGATTCGGGTACGCAGTATTTT. Based on the CDR3 plus reference TRBV5-4 and TRBJ2-3, the full variable domain is ETGVTQSPTHLIKTRGQQVTLRCSSQSGHNTVSWYQQALGQGPQFIFQYYREEENGRGNFPPRFSGLQFPNYSSELNVNALELDDSALYLCASSLAVDSGTQYFGPGTRLTVL.

The table lists this clonotype with many counts. The chain uses TRBV13 and TRBJ2-4, with 9 bases fitting TRBD2. The CDR3 totals 17 residues. V lost 5 bases to trimming and J lost 3 bases; unmatched junction nucleotides: 11. Germline CDR1 reads PRHDT; CDR2 reads FYEKMQ (reference sequence). In DNA, the CDR3 is TGTGCCAGCAGCGGATCGCGGGGGGGAAGACGCAAAAACATTCAGTACTTC. Residues: CASSGSRGGRRKNIQYF. Drawing the rest from reference TRBV13 and TRBJ2-4, the complete variable domain is AAGVIQSPRHLIKEKRETATLKCYPIPRHDTVYWYQQGPGQDPQFLISFYEKMQSDKGSIPDRFSAQQFSDYHSELNMSSLELGDSALYFCASSGSRGGRRKNIQYFGAGTRLSVL.

This clonotype was seen at least ten times. The rearrangement links TRBV6-2 or TRBV6-3 to TRBJ2-5; 11 nucleotides match TRBD2. J was trimmed by 0 bases and V by 6 bases; bases with no gene match: 3. The CDR3 totals 15 residues. Per the germline V gene, CDR1 is MNHEY and CDR2 is SVGEGT. In DNA, the CDR3 is TGTGCCAGCAGCCCACTAGCGGGGGACCAAGAGACCCAGTACTTC. It yields the protein CASSPLAGDQETQYF.

This chain connects TRBV15 to TRBJ2-7; no reliable D call. Trimming cost V 3 bases and J 5 bases, with 5 bases left between them. This CDR3 is 11 amino acids long. Germline loops: CDR1 LNHNV, CDR2 YYDKDF (reference sequence). The CDR3 DNA reads as TGTGCCACCAGCAGTCGGGACGAGCAGTACTTC. It translates to CATSSRDEQYF.